This T cell receptor beta chain was retrieved from a study of cytomegalovirus exposure and HLA in healthy donors (dated by TCRdb to about 2017). Background on the whole study: An earlier analysis of approximately 640 of the donors reported roughly 300 Gb of sequence data and 100 million to 130 million unique TCR beta sequences from some 180 million T cells. An early release that covered roughly 600 HLA-typed donors contained approximately 320 gigabases of sequencing data and approximately 85 million unique TCR sequences. Among the roughly 370 genotyped donors, around 81% belonged to the genetic ancestry cluster associated with self-reported Caucasian donors. The study was designed to test whether signatures of past pathogen exposure could be identified by cataloging public T cell receptors. Using immunosequencing, the study profiled T cell repertoires from some 670 subjects and related those repertoires to cytomegalovirus serostatus. Besides the first cohort of approximately 670 subjects, a separate validation cohort made up of around 120 different subjects was used. To predict cytomegalovirus infection status, the study combined high-throughput TCR immunosequencing, statistical association of individual TCRs with disease status, and machine learning. A later analysis re-analyzed previously published TCR beta repertoires from 666 donors and added high-resolution HLA genotyping to study TCR occurrence patterns. The later analysis used no new phenotypic data to find candidate immune exposures, relying instead on TCR beta sequences and their occurrence across donors. To decide whether each TCR beta V gene segment behaved as functional or pseudogenic, an earlier analysis of several hundred of the donors relied on high-throughput TCR beta sequencing. Donor age, sex, ethnicity and CMV serostatus were collected together with the repertoire data. A later genetic analysis used genome-wide SNP genotypes for about three fifths of the 666 donors, treating that subset as a discovery cohort. All discovery cohort repertoires had been generated using a single sequencing platform. Class I and class II HLA loci were covered by the typing at four-digit resolution. The number of donors typed differed by locus, with roughly 620-630 for A, B, C, DRB1 and DQB1, roughly 550 for DQA1, 606 for DPA1, and some 440 for DPB1. Roughly 5 DR-DQ haplotypes were handled as single units for association and clustering, since linkage in the cohort was strong. Across some 400 genotyped donors of the cohort, an average of roughly 250,000 unique TCR beta nucleotide sequences per donor were sequenced, and approximately 19% of those sequences were non-productive. The investigation overall reported the following: According to a later analysis, TCR association rates differed among HLA loci, with DRB1 alleles showing the most associated TCRs and HLA-C alleles showing the fewest. Linkage disequilibrium might explain the correlated functional status among segregating V segments, but an unknown experimental factor could not be ruled out. The presence/absence analyses assumed that sequencing depth was roughly uniform across donors, and that assumption may not be true. In a later genetic analysis, fewer N-insertions in productive TCRs were reported among donors in an Asian-associated ancestry cluster than the approximately 670-donor mean. Compared with equally common non-associated chains, HLA-associated TCR beta chains in a later analysis were more clonally expanded and had lower generation probabilities. Across donors, most TCR sequences were observed very rarely, whereas some public TCRs were present in many individuals. In a later analysis, several top co-occurrence clusters were reported to appear linked to parvovirus B19, influenza, CMV and Epstein-Barr virus. A total of some 180 TCR beta chains were listed by the study as associated with cytomegalovirus. It was suggested by the authors that the approach could potentially be generalized to other disease states and immunological phenotypes. In a later analysis, 15,000 to 20,000 TCR beta sequences were associated with specific HLA alleles at a false discovery rate of 0.05. In both the original and validation cohorts, the classifier was reported to diagnose cytomegalovirus status with high specificity and sensitivity. Because counts were too low, more than 15 rarely observed V segments, including chromosome 9 orphons, were left out of the earlier analysis of approximately 580 of the donors. A later analysis found that most CMV-associated TCR beta chains appeared HLA-restricted, with HLA associations seemingly driven largely by CMV exposure. This cohort had only TCR beta chains sequenced, and the lack of alpha or paired-chain data limited which features could be detected. V-gene and J-gene trimming of TCR beta chains was associated with a missense DCLRE1C variant in a later genetic analysis, and the association was replicated in an independent cohort. A few of the identified cytomegalovirus-associated TCR beta chains were confirmed in vitro to be specific for cytomegalovirus antigens. Immune exposure information for the cohort was limited to CMV serostatus. When HLA alleles, especially DR and DQ, strongly co-occurred, TCR associations were difficult to assign to individual alleles. A cluster of highly shared sequence variants was judged likely to represent a technical artifact of the sequencing pipeline. Broadly in line with IMGT annotations, most TCR beta V segments showed up in productive rearrangements about 87% or about 30% of the time in an earlier analysis of several hundred of the donors. Because the 87-base-pair reads could not distinguish some IMGT-functional V segments, including TRBV6-2 and TRBV6-3, those segments were excluded. Because HLA typing was unavailable for some donors at each locus, only the typed subset was used in association tests. A further reported finding was that TCR beta sequences accurately predicted the HLA-A and HLA-B alleles for most subjects in the first cohort.

The cohort consisted of 650 to 700 healthy bone marrow donors. At the time of sampling, all cohort members were nominally healthy, though unrecorded immune exposures were likely present. The donor tested CMV seropositive, placing the donor among the 290 or so seropositive members of the cohort. Every donor gave a peripheral blood sample, and the peripheral blood mononuclear cells from that sample were used for TCR beta sequencing. The Qiagen DNeasy Blood Extraction Kit was used to extract genomic DNA from the blood cell samples. The germline V gene provides CDR1 SGHVS and CDR2 FQNEAQ. The CDR3 numbers 17 residues from cysteine through phenylalanine. Of all the DNA, just the CDR3 is kept, 51 bases in frame from base 1. As to this clone: It lacks a known antigen. Germline is not matched at one junction end, which may reflect a read error.

Libraries came from the immunoSEQ multiplex PCR assay. For the multiplex PCR, a mixture combining 60 forward primers for TCR Vbeta segments and 13 reverse primers for TCR Jbeta segments was used. The CDR3 region of rearranged TCR beta genes was amplified from genomic DNA by a multiplex PCR assay. The amplified TCR beta libraries were sequenced on the Illumina HiSeq System as 87-base-pair reads. The original pipeline was this. A later analysis counted approximately 74 million unique TCR beta chains across the 700 or so repertoires, and some 11 million of these chains were shared by at least two donors. Raw reads were error-corrected and collapsed into unique sequences with a nearest-neighbor algorithm that merged closely related sequences to remove PCR and sequencing errors. CDR3 sequences were aligned to IMGT reference sequences to assign V, D and J gene segments. For a sequence to be retained, a match of at least six nucleotides was required to both a V gene segment and a J gene segment. Rearrangements were called productive when the CDR3 lacked stop codons and stayed in frame with V and J; all others were non-productive. CDR3 was defined by IMGT convention, running from the second conserved V-encoded cysteine to the conserved J-encoded phenylalanine. In an earlier analysis of 550 to 650 of the donors, sequences lacking an unambiguous match to a single V gene segment were excluded. In an earlier analysis of 587 of the donors, V segments were called functional above 56.7% productive rearrangements and were called segregating when the between-donor standard deviation exceeded 5%. To diagnose cytomegalovirus status from the catalog of TCR beta chain sequences, a statistical classification framework was built. In a later analysis, V and J genes were assigned by comparing TCR nucleotide sequences against IMGT/GENE-DB human TR gene sequences. A later analysis assigned CDR3 sequences and most-parsimonious VDJ recombination scenarios with the TCRdist pipeline. A later analysis defined each TCR beta chain by its CDR3 amino acid sequence plus V-gene family, and excluded reads lacking a unique V-gene family. In a later analysis, 450 to 600 highly shared, low-generation-probability nucleotide sequences were removed to address suspected cross-contamination and a sequencing artifact. In a later analysis, a clonal expansion index for each public chain was calculated from normalized within-repertoire ranks of inferred template counts. In a later analysis, generation probabilities were computed using a VDJ recombination model fitted to out-of-frame rearrangements, and the results were checked against IGoR. A later analysis scored TCR-TCR, TCR-HLA and TCR-CMV co-occurrence with hypergeometric tests, applying a repertoire-size bias correction to TCR pairs. In a later analysis, false discovery rates were estimated by permuting HLA or CMV assignments 20 times. In a later analysis, co-occurring TCRs were grouped using DBSCAN, with TCRdist sequence similarity added in when clustering inside HLA-allele-positive subsets. Repertoires with fewer than 30,000 or more than 120,000 public chains were left out of co-occurrence clustering, as were a handful of repertoires with anomalous nucleotide sharing. TCRdb re-hosts the immuneACCESS table, in-frame sequences only. Its copies lack some clones; in the studies checked, an unresolved V gene accounts for under half of them, and the cause for the rest is not known. That table supplies the V and J calls and clone size; D and trimming were determined from the DNA. The sample data list approximately 97,000 clones, and over 60% of these were observed just once. Around 9.6% of the sample belongs to the ten largest clones.

The material sequenced was PBMCs. The clonotype originates from a male donor in good health and CMV-seropositive. Recombination connected TRBV7-8 to TRBJ2-6, with a tentative D gene TRBD1 over 5 matching bases. The DNA sequence is given as TGTGCCAGCAGCTTAAAACAGTTGGTAGTTGGGGCCAGCGTCCTGACTTTC. It is translated as CASSLKQLVVGASVLTF. With the portions outside the CDR3 filled from the reference TRBV7-8 and TRBJ2-6 genes, the complete variable region becomes GAGVSQSPRYKVAKRGQDVALRCDPISGHVSLFWYQQALGQGPEFLTYFQNEAQLDKSGLPSDRFFAERPEGSVSTLKIQRTQQEDSAVYLCASSLKQLVVGASVLTFGAGSRLTVL.